This T cell receptor beta chain was sequenced during a study of shared clonotypes between healthy human individuals. CDR1 is ENHRY and CDR2 is SYGVKD in the germline V gene. This CDR3 has 17 residues. V lost 0 bases and J lost 13; bases outside the gene matches: 14. Repertoires were generated with immunoSEQ multiplex PCR, while TCRdb's copy carries only in-frame clones and drops some. The sample lists more than 900,000 clones, around 82% occurring once. The CD4+ fraction was divided into a CD45RA+ naive subset and a CD45RA-negative memory subset. This chain uses TRBV10-3 with TRBJ2-2, with 10 bases fitting TRBD2. The source material was memory CD4+ T cells from PBMCs. Indicated subset: CD45RA-negative fraction. The source is a man in his late teens or twenties in good health. Some clones in this sample may be carry-over from other donors' samples. The CDR3 DNA reads TGTGCCATCAGTGAGTCAACGCTAGCGGGGGCCTCCGGCGGGCTGTTTTTT. This gives the protein CAISESTLAGASGGLFF.